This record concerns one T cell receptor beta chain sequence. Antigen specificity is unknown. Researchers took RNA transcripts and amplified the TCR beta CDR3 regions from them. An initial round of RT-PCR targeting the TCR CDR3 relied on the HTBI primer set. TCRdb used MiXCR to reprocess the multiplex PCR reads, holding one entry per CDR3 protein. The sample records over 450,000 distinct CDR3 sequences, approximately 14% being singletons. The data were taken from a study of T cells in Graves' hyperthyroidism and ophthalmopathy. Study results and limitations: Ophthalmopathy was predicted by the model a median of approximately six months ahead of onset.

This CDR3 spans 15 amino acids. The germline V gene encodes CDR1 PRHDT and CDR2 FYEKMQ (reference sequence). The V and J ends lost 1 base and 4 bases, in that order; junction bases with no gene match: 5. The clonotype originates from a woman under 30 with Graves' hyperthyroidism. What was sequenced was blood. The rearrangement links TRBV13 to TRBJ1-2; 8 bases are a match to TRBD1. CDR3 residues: CASSLDRGSAYGYTF. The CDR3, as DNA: TGTGCCAGCAGCTTAGACAGGGGGTCGGCCTATGGCTACACCTTC.